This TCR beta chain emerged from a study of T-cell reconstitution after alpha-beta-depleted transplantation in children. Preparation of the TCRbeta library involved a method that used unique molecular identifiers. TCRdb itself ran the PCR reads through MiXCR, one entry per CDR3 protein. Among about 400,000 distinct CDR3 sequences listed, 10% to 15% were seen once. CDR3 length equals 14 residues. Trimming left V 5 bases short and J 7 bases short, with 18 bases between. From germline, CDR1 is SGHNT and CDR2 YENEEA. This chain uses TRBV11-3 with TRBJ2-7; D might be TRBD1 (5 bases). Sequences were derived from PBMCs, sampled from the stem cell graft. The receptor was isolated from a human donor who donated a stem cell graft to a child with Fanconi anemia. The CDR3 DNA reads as TGTGCCAGCAGCCAGGCAGTATGGGGCACGGAGCAGTACGTC. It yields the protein CASSQAVWGTEQYV.